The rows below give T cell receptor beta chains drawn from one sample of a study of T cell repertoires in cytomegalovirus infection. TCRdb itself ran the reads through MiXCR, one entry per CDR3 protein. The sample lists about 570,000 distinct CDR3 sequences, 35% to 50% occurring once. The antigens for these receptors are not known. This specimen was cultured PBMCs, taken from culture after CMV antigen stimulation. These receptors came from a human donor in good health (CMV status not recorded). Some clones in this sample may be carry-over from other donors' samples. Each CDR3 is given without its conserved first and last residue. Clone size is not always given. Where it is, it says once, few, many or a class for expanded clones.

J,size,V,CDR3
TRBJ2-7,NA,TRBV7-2,ASSLSGGGLEQY
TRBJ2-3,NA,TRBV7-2,ASSLYGSPGDTQY
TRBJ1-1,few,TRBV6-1,ASSFGGTSNTEAF
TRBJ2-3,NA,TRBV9,ASSVAGRATTQY
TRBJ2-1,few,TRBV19,ASSIDRGYNEQF
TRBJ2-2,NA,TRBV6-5,ATRRGITGELF
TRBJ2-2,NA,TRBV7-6,ASSRRDRDVFRLTGELF
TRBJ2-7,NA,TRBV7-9,ASSLATGTGGSDEQY
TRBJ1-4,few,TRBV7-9,ASSLWGRNDNEKLF
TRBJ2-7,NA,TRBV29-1,SVGQRVEQY
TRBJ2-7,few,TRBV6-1,ASRRGAYEQY
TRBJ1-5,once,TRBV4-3,ASSQGDRGVKWNQPQH
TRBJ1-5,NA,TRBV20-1,SARGQPYSNQPQH
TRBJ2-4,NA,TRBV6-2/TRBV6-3,ASSSRDSGIQY
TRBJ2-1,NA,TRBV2,ASRKEAGGFNEQF
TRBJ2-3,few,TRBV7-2,ASSPVTTDTQY
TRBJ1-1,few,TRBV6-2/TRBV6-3,ASSYRPGAGRNTEAF
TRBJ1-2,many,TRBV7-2,ASSLRQASNYGYT
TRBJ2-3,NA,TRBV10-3,AISDAQREGIRTDTQY
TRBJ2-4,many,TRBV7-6,ASSSKPPWVEAKNIQY
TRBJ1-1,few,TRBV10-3,AISDALRGRGTEAF
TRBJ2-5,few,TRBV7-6,ASSYSRKGAGETQY
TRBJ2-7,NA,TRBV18,ASSLTRTSGLEAYEQY
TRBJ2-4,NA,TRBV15,ATSSRVQNIQY
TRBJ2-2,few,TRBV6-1,ASSRSDLAGELF
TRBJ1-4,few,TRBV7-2,ASSLEQGNEKLF
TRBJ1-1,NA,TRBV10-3,ATLENTEAF
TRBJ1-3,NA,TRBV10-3,AINPGQGTEGGNTIY
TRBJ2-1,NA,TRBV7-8,ASSLGPTRSLGEQF
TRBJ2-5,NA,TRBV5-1,ASSLGGHKRETQY
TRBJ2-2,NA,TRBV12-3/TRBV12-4,ATQLAPNTGELF
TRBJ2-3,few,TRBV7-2,ASSLVSYTDTQY
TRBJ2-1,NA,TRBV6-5,ASSVTSFTINEQF
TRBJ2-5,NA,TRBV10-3,AISGSGGRASETQY
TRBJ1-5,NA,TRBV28,ASSQWTAGQPQH
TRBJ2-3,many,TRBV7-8,ASSLVPIPTGGDTQY
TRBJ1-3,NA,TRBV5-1,ASSKVLGNTIY
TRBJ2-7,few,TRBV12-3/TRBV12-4,ASSSSYGDYEQY
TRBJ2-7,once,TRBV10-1,ASSEVIAGGPGHEQY
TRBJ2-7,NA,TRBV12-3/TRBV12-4,ASSLYRGSTYEQY
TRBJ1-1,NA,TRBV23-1,ASSQSRGSLNTGAF
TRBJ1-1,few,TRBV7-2,ASSLVGDRFTEAF
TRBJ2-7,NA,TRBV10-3,AIMSSGRAGGPYEQY
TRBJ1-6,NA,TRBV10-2,ASSESGMDSPLH
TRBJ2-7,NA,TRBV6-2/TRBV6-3,ASSYDPQYLPYEQY
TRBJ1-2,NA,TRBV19,ASTNKANYGYT
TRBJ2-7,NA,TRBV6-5,ASSSLNDRDSYEQY
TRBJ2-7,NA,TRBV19,ASRGQGGSYEQY
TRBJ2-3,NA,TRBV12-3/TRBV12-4,ASSLRVANTGYTQY